This T cell receptor (beta chain) was identified in a study of shared clonotypes between healthy human individuals. Study at large: Researchers assigned three CD4 naive, three CD4 memory, two CD8 naive and one CD8 memory plate to each donor. Whole-study results and caveats: Clonotype sharing across several donors was observed for roughly 5% of naive CD4 clonotypes.

With respect to this clone: Its antigen is currently unknown.

CD45RO-negative, CCR7-positively selected cells formed the naive CD8 fraction, excluding terminally differentiated effector memory CD45RA+ cells. Recent vaccinations or acute infections were absent in the healthy HIV-negative adult donors. There were only Caucasian adults among the donors, and all lived in Nashville, Tennessee. Sequencing was performed with immunoSEQ multiplex PCR; in TCRdb, only in-frame clones are kept and a portion is missing. The sample includes 1.5 million to 2.5 million clones, over 85% of them seen just once. CDR1 is MNHNY, CDR2 SVGAGI, per germline (reference sequence). V dropped 7 bases and J dropped 4; count of bases not matched to a gene: 11. The CDR3 totals 15 residues.

The material sequenced was naive CD8+ T cells sorted from blood. The source is a young man in good health. The chain links TRBV6-6 to TRBJ1-2; 8 nucleotides align to TRBD1. CDR3 nucleotides: TGTGCCAGCACCGCCTCAGGGGGCTCGGGCTATGGCTACACCTTC. Protein: CASTASGGSGYGYTF.